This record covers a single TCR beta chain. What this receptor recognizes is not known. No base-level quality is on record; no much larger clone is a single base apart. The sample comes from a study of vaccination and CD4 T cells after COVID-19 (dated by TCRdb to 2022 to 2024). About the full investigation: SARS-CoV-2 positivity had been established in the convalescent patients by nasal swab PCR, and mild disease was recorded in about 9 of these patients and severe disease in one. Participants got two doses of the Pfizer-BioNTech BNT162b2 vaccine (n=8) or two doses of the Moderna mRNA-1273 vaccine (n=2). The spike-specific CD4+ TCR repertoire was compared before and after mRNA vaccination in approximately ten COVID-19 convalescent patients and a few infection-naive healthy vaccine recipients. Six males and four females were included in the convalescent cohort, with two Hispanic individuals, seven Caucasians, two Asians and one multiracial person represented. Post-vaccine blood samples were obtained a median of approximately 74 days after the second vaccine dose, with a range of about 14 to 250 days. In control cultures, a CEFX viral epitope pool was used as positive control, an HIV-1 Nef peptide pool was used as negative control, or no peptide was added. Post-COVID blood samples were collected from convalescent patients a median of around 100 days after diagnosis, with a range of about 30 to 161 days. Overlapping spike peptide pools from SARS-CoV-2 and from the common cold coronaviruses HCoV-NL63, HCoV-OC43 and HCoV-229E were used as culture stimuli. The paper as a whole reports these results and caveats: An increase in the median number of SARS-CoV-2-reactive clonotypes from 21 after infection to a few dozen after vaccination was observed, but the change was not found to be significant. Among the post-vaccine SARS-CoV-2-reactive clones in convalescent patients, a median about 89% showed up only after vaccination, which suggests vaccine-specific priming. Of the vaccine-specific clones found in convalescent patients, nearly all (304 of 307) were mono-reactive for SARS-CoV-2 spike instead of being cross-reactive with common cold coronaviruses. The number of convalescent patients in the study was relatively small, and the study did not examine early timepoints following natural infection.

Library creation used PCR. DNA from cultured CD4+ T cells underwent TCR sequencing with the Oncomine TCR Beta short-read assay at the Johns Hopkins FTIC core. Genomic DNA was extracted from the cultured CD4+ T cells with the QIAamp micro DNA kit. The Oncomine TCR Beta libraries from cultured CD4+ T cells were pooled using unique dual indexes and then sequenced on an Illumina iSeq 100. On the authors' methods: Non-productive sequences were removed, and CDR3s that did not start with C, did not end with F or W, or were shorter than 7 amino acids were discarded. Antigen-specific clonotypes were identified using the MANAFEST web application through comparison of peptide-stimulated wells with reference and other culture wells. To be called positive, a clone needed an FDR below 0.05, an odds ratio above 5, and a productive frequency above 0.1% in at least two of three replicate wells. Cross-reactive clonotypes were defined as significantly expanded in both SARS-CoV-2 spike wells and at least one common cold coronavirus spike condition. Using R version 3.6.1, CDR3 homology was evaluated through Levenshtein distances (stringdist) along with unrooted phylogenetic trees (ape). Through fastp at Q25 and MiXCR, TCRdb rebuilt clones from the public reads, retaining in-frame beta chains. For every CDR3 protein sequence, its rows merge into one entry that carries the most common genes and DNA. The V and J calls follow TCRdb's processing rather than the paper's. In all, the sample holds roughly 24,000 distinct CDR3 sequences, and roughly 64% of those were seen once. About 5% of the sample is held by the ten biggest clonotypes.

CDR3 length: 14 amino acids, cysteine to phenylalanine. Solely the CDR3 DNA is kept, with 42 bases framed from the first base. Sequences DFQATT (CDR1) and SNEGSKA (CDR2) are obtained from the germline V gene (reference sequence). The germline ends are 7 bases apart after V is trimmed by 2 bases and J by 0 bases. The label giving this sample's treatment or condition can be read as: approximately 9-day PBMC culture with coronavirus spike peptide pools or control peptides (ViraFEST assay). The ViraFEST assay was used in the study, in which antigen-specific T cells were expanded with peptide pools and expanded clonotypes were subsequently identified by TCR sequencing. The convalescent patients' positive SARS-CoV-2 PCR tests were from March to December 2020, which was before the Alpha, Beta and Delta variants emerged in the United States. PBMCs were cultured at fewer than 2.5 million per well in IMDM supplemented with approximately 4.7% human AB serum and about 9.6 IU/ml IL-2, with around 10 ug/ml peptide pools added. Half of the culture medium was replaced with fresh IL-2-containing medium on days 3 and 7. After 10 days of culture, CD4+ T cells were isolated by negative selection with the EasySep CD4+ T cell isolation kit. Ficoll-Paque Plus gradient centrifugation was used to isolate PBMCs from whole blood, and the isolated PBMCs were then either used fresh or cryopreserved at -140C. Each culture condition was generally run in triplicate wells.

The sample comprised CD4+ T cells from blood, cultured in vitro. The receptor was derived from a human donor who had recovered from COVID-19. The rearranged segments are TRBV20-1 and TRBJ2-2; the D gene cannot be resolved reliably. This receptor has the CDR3 CSARQRSNTGELFF. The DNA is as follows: TGCAGTGCTAGACAGAGGTCGAACACCGGGGAGCTGTTTTTT.